The 17 T cell receptor beta chains below all came from one sample that was sequenced in a study of cytomegalovirus exposure and HLA in healthy donors. 13 Jbeta primers and 60 Vbeta primers were used for the PCR. The repertoire was sequenced with immunoSEQ multiplex PCR; TCRdb's copy has only in-frame clones and lacks some. The table has 200,000 to 250,000 clones, approximately 80% seen once. Sequencing used PBMCs. The receptor source for this set is a boy aged 2 to 10 in good health and CMV-seronegative.

This clone was found a few times. The chain couples TRBV27 to TRBJ1-5; TRBD1 is a possible D gene (6 bases). V lost 7 bases to trimming and J lost 0 bases, with 19 bases between them. Germline V gene sequence: CDR1 MNHEY, CDR2 SMNVEV (reference sequence). The CDR3 extends over 17 amino acids. This chain's CDR3 is CASIRTADLYSNQPQHF. The CDR3 DNA reads TGTGCCAGCATCAGGACAGCAGACCTTTATAGCAATCAGCCCCAGCATTTT.

As to this clone: The sample carries other DNA sequences with the same CDR3. V gene TRBV27 combines with J gene TRBJ1-1; perhaps TRBD1 as D (6 bases). In germline, CDR1 is MNHEY, CDR2 SMNVEV (reference sequence). The CDR3 is made up of 14 amino acids. Trimming took off 2 bases at V and 2 bases at J, with 9 bases between the two ends. The CDR3 bases are TGTGCCAGCAGTTTAATAGGGGGAAACACTGAAGCTTTCTTT. Translation: CASSLIGGNTEAFF.

The V gene is TRBV30, the J gene TRBJ1-2; 11 bases fit TRBD1. The CDR3 spans 12 residues. V dropped 7 bases and J dropped 11; count of bases not matched to a gene: 9. Looked up from germline, CDR1 is GTSNPN and CDR2 is SVGIG (reference sequence). CDR3 DNA: TGTGCCTCTGGACAGGGGGCGTTTGGTTACACCTTC. It translates to CASGQGAFGYTF.

The J gene is TRBJ2-2, the V gene TRBV5-4, with 7 nucleotides matching TRBD1. CDR3 length equals 12 residues. CDR1 is SGHNT and CDR2 is YYREEE in the germline V gene (reference sequence). Trimming at V came to 2 bases and at J to 9 bases, leaving 1 base not matched to a gene. This CDR3 is CASSLQGRELFF. CDR3 bases: TGTGCCAGCAGCTTACAGGGGAGGGAGCTGTTTTTT.

The chain links TRBV7-9 to TRBJ1-1, with a tentative D call TRBD1 (6 bases). Trimming took 2 bases from V and 6 from J, leaving 16 bases between them. From germline, CDR1 is SEHNR and CDR2 FQNEAQ (reference sequence). The CDR3 consists of 15 residues. CDR3 in amino acids: CASSLQGKSEAEAFF. The CDR3 nucleotides read TGTGCCAGCAGCTTACAGGGGAAAAGTGAAGCTGAAGCTTTCTTT. Together with reference TRBV7-9 and TRBJ1-1, the CDR3 gives the full variable domain: DTGVSQNPRHKITKRGQNVTFRCDPISEHNRLYWYRQTLGQGPEFLTYFQNEAQLEKSRLLSDRFSAERPKGSFSTLEIQRTEQGDSAMYLCASSLQGKSEAEAFFGQGTRLTVV.

This chain links TRBV23-1 with TRBJ2-5; TRBD1 matches at 9 bases. TRBV23-1 is noted as an ORF with a role that remains uncertain. V shed 4 bases, J shed 2 bases, and the junction held 11 bases outside the gene matches. This CDR3 comprises 17 residues. CDR3 amino acids: CASSPGTGWAPQETQYF. The CDR3 nucleotides read TGCGCCAGCAGTCCCGGGACAGGGTGGGCCCCGCAAGAGACCCAGTACTTC.

The rearrangement joins TRBV5-1 to TRBJ2-5, with D tentatively TRBD2 (5 bases). The germline gives CDR1 SGHRS, CDR2 YFSETQ. There are 14 residues in the CDR3. The V and J ends lost 4 bases and 5 bases respectively, with 15 bases between them. Here the CDR3 reads CASSAASGWETQYF. CDR3 sequence (DNA): TGCGCCAGCAGCGCCGCGAGCGGCTGGGAGACCCAGTACTTC.

CDR3 loop: CASSLGAGAGEQFF. CDR3 bases: TGTGCCAGCAGCTTAGGCGCCGGAGCGGGTGAGCAGTTCTTC. The rearrangement links TRBV7-2 to TRBJ2-1; D perhaps matches TRBD2 (6 bases). Per the germline V gene, CDR1 is SGHTA and CDR2 is FQGNSA. V was shortened by 1 base and J by 9 bases, with 13 bases between the two germline ends. CDR3 length equals 14 residues.

This chain uses TRBV13 with TRBJ2-3; 8 bases are a match to TRBD2. V was clipped by 5 bases and J by 2 bases; unmatched bases: 12. The CDR3 runs 17 residues. The germline V gene encodes CDR1 PRHDT and CDR2 FYEKMQ (reference sequence). The CDR3 is CASSPSGLAGNTDTQYF. In DNA, the CDR3 is TGTGCCAGCAGCCCTAGTGGGTTAGCGGGGAACACAGATACGCAGTATTTT.

The rearrangement links TRBV10-1 to TRBJ2-5, with D possibly being TRBD2 (6 bases). The V gene lost 4 bases and the J gene lost 2 bases, with 11 bases spanning the gap. CDR1 is WNHNN and CDR2 is SYGVQD in the germline V gene (reference sequence). The CDR3 runs 14 residues. The CDR3 nucleotides are TGCGCCAGCAGTGCCGGGACTTTGCAAGAGACCCAGTACTTC. Protein: CASSAGTLQETQYF.

This chain connects TRBV29-1 to TRBJ1-1; D remains unclear. This CDR3 has 13 amino acids. The V gene lost 0 bases and the J gene lost 7 bases, with 12 bases spanning the gap. Germline V gene lookup returns CDR1 SQVTM and CDR2 ANQGSEA. CDR3 protein: CSVEDGGPIEAFF. CDR3 bases: TGCAGCGTTGAAGATGGAGGTCCGATTGAAGCTTTCTTT.

The chain employs TRBV19 and TRBJ1-1; D is unclear. The length of the CDR3 is 12 residues. Germline V gene sequence: CDR1 LNHDA, CDR2 SQIVND (reference sequence). V shed 1 base and J shed 11 bases, with 11 bases lying between them. The CDR3 reads CASSIGRIWAFF. The CDR3 DNA is TGTGCCAGTAGTATAGGGAGAATTTGGGCTTTCTTT.

This chain connects TRBV6-5 to TRBJ1-5; D remains unclear. The ends were cut back, 2 bases at V and 5 bases at J, with 13 bases in the middle. The CDR3 spans 15 residues. In germline, CDR1 is MNHEY, CDR2 SVGAGI. DNA for the CDR3: TGTGCCAGCAGTTACCCCCGCGGAGGATATCAGCCCCAGCATTTT. Amino acids: CASSYPRGGYQPQHF.

V usage is TRBV5-5 and J usage is TRBJ1-1; D gene unclear. In germline, CDR1 is SGHKS, CDR2 YYEKEE (reference sequence). CDR3 length equals 13 residues. The V end lost 5 bases, the J end lost 3 bases, and 11 bases lay between the germline ends. Here the CDR3 DNA reads TGTGCCAGCAGTCTGATGCGCGACACTGAAGCTTTCTTT. This codes for CASSLMRDTEAFF.

The chain employs TRBV5-4 and TRBJ2-2, with 8 positions matching TRBD2. CDR1 is SGHNT and CDR2 is YYREEE in the germline V gene (reference sequence). There are 13 residues in the CDR3. Losses at the gene ends were 3 bases for V and 6 bases for J; bases not matched to a gene: 1. The CDR3 loop is CASSSGGAGELFF. In DNA form, the CDR3 reads TGTGCCAGCAGCTCGGGGGGGGCCGGGGAGCTGTTTTTT.

This chain joins TRBV27 and TRBJ2-5; perhaps TRBD2 as D (5 bases). Matching the DNA end better, TRBJ2-7 makes the J call doubtful. In germline, CDR1 is MNHEY, CDR2 SMNVEV (reference sequence). The CDR3 runs 12 residues. CDR3 DNA: TGTGCCAGCAGGGGAGTCGGGTACGAGCAGTACTTC. Translated: CASRGVGYEQYF.

The rearrangement links TRBV5-1 to TRBJ1-2, with a weak D call TRBD1 (5 bases). There are 13 residues in the CDR3. The V end lost 0 bases, the J end lost 8 bases, and 11 bases lay between the germline ends. The germline V gene has CDR1 SGHRS and CDR2 YFSETQ. CDR3 residues: CASSLADGAGYTF. CDR3 in DNA: TGCGCCAGCAGCTTGGCCGATGGGGCGGGCTACACCTTC.